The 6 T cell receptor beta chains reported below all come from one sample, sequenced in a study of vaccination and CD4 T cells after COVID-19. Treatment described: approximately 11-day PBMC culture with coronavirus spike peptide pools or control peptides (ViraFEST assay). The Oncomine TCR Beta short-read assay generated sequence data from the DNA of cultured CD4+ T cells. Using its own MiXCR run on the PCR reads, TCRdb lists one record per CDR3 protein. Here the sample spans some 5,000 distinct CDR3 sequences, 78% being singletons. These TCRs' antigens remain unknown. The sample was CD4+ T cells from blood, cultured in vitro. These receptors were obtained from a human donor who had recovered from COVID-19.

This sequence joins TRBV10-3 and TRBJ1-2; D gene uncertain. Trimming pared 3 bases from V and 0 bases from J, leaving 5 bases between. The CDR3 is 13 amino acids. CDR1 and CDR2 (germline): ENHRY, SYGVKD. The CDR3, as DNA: TGTGCCATCAGTGATGTTCCTAACTATGGCTACACCTTC. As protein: CAISDVPNYGYTF.

CDR3 sequence: CASSEAGTQPQHF. CDR3 DNA: TGTGCCAGCAGTGAGGCAGGGACTCAGCCCCAGCATTTT. This chain joins TRBV25-1 and TRBJ1-5; the D gene is possibly TRBD1 (5 bases). The CDR3 totals 13 residues. V was shortened by 3 bases and J by 6 bases, with 9 bases between the two germline ends. The germline V gene has CDR1 MGHDK and CDR2 SYGVNS.

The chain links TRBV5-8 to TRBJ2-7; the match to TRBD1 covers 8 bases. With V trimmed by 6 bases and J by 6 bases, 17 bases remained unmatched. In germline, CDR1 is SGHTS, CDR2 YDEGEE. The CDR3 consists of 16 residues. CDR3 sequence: CASTPGPRTGRLEQYF. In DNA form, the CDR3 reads TGTGCCAGCACCCCCGGTCCTCGGACAGGGCGGCTCGAGCAGTACTTC.

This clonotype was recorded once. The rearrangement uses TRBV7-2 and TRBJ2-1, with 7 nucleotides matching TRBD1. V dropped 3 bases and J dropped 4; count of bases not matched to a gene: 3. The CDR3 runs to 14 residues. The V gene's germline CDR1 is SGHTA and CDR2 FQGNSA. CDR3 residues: CASSLKTGYNEQFF. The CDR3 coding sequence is TGTGCCAGCAGCTTGAAGACAGGGTACAATGAGCAGTTCTTC.

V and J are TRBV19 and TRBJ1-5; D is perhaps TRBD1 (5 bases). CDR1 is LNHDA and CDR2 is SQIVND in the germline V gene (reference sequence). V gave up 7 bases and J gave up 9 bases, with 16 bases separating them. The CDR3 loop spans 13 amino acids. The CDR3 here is CASTVGGSLPQHF. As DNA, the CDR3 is TGTGCCAGTACCGTGGGGGGAAGTTTGCCCCAGCATTTT.

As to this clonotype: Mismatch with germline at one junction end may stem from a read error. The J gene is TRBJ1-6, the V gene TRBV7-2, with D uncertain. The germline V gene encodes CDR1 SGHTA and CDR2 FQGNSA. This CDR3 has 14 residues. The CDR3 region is CVSSPEVINSPLHF. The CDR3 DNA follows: TGTGTCAGCAGCCCGGAGGTCATAAATTCACCCCTCCACTTT.